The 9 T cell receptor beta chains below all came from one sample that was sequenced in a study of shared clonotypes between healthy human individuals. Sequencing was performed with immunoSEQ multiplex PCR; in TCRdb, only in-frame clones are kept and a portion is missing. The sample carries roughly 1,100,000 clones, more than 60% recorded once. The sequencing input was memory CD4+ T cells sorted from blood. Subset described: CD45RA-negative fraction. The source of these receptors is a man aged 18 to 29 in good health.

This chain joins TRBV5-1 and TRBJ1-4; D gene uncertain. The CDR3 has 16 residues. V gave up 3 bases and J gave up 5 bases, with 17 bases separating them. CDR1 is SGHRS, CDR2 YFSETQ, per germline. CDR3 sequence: CASSSLIAGKNEKLFF. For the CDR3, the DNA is TGCGCCAGCAGCTCGCTTATCGCGGGAAAGAATGAAAAACTGTTTTTT.

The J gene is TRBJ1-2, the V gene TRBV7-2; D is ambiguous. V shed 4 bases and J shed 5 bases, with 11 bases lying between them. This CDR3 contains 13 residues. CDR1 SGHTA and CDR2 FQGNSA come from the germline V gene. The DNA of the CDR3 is TGTGCCAGCAGCTACGCAGCGAATTATGGCTACACCTTC. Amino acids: CASSYAANYGYTF.

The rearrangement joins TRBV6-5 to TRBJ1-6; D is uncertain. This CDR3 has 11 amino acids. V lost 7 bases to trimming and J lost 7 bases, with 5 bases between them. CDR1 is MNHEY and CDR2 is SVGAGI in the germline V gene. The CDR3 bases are TGTGCCAGCACGGCCAATTCACCCCTCCACTTT. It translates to CASTANSPLHF.

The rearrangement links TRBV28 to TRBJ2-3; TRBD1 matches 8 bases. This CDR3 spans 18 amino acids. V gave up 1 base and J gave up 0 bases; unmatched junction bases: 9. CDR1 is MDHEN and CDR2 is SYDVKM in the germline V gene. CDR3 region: CASSLSGQGAASTDTQYF. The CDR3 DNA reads TGTGCCAGCAGTTTATCTGGGCAGGGGGCGGCTAGCACAGATACGCAGTATTTT.

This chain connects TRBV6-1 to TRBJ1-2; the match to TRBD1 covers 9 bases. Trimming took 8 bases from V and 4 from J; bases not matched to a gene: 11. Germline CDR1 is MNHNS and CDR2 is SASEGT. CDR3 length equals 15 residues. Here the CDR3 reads CASGPMTGGIYGYTF. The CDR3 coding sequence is TGTGCCAGCGGGCCCATGACAGGGGGGATCTATGGCTACACCTTC.

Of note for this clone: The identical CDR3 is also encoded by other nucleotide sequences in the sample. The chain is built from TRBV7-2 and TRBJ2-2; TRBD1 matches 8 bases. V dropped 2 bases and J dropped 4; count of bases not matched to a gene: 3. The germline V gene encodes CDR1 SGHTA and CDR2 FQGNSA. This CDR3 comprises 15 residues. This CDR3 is CASSLNTGGTGELFF. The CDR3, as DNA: TGTGCCAGCAGCTTAAATACAGGGGGCACCGGGGAGCTGTTTTTT.

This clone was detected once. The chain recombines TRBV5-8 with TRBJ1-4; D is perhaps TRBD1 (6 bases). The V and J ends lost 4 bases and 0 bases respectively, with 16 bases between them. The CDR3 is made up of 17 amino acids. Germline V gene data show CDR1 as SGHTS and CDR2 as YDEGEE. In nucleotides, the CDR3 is TGTGCCAGCAGCCCCGGACAGTTCCTCGCAACTAATGAAAAACTGTTTTTT. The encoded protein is CASSPGQFLATNEKLFF.

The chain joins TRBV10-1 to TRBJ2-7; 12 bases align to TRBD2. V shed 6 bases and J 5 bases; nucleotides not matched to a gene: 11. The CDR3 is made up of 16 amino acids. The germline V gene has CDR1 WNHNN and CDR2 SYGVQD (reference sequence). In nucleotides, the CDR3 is TGCGCCAGCAGCCCCGGGACTAGCGGGTCAGGGGACGAGCAGTACTTC. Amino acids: CASSPGTSGSGDEQYF.

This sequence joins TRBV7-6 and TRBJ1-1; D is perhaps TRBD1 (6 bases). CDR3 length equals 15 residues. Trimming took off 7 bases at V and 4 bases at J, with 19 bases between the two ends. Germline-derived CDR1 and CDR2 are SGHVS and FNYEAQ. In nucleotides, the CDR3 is TGTGCCAGCACCCTTAACAGGGCAGAGGGCACTGAAGCTTTCTTT. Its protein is CASTLNRAEGTEAFF.